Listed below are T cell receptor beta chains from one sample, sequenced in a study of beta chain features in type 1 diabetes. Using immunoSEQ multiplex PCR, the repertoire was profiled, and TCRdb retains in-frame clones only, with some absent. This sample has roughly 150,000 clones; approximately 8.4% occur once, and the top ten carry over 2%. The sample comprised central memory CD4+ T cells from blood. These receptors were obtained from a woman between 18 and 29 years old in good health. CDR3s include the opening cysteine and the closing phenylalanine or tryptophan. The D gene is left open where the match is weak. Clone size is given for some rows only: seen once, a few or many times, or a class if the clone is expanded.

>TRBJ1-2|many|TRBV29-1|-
CSVEERQVDYGYTF
TGCAGCGTTGAAGAGCGTCAGGTGGATTATGGCTACACCTTC
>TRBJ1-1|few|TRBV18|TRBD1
CASSFAGTGNTEAFF
TGTGCCAGCTCATTCGCCGGGACAGGGAACACTGAAGCTTTCTTT
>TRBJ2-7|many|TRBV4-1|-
CASSHSPQRSSYEQYF
TGCGCCAGCAGCCATTCCCCACAGAGAAGTTCCTACGAGCAGTACTTC
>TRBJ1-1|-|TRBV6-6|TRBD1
CASRTGKYTEAFF
TGTGCCAGCCGGACAGGGAAATACACTGAAGCTTTCTTT
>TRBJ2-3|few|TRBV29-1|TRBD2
CSVVGAGGGTDTQYF
TGCAGCGTTGTCGGAGCGGGGGGCGGCACAGATACGCAGTATTTT
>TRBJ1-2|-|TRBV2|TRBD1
CASSETAGTGPAYGYTF
TGTGCCAGCAGTGAAACGGCTGGGACAGGCCCAGCCTATGGCTACACCTTC
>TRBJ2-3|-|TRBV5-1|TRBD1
CASSLRTGEGDTQYF
TGCGCCAGCAGCTTAAGGACAGGGGAGGGAGATACGCAGTATTTT
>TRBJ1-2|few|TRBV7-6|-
CASSLDAGGYGYTF
TGTGCCAGCAGCTTGGATGCGGGGGGCTATGGCTACACCTTC
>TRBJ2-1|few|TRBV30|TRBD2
CAWSVHSGGGNEQFF
TGTGCCTGGAGTGTACATAGCGGGGGGGGAAATGAGCAGTTCTTC
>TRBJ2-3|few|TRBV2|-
CASSELRDTQYF
TGTGCCAGCAGTGAATTGCGGGATACGCAGTATTTT
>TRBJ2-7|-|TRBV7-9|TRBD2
CASSPMGGGSYEQYF
TGTGCCAGCAGCCCTATGGGGGGGGGCTCCTACGAGCAGTACTTC
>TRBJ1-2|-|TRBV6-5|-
CASSRGASSGYTF
TGTGCCAGCAGTCGGGGGGCTTCCTCTGGCTACACCTTC
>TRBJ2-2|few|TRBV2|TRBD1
CASRGGQGFRELFF
TGTGCCAGCAGAGGGGGACAGGGTTTCCGGGAGCTGTTTTTT
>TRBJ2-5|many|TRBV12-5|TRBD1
CASGLGIQGSMETQYF
TGTGCTAGTGGTTTGGGTATACAGGGGAGCATGGAGACCCAGTACTTC
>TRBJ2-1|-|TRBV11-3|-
CASSSSRSYNEQFF
TGTGCCAGCAGCTCCTCTAGGTCCTACAATGAGCAGTTCTTC
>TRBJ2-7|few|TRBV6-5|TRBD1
CASSRDRGLYEQYF
TGTGCCAGCAGCCGGGACAGGGGTCTCTACGAGCAGTACTTC
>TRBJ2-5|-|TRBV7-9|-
CASSRSVQETQYF
TGTGCCAGCAGCCGTAGCGTCCAAGAGACCCAGTACTTC
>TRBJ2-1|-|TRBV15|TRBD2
CATSRPGTSDSEQFF
TGTGCCACCAGCAGGCCCGGGACTAGTGATAGCGAGCAGTTCTTC
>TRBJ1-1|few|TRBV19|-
CATQGQTLRDTEAFF
TGTGCCACACAAGGACAGACCCTAAGAGACACTGAAGCTTTCTTT
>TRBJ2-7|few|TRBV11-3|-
CASSLGREYEQYF
TGTGCCAGCAGCTTAGGGAGGGAGTACGAGCAGTACTTC
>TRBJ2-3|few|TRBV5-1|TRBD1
CASSLEDRGGADTQYF
TGCGCCAGCAGCTTGGAAGACAGGGGAGGCGCAGATACGCAGTATTTT
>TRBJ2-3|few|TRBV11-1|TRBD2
CASSRWTSGRADTQYF
TGTGCCAGCAGCAGATGGACTAGCGGGAGGGCAGATACGCAGTATTTT
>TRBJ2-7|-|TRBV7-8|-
CASSLGAVILYEQYF
TGTGCCAGCAGCTTAGGGGCAGTCATTCTCTACGAGCAGTACTTC
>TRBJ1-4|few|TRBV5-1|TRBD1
CASSLMGDRNEKLFF
TGCGCCAGCAGCTTGATGGGGGACAGGAATGAAAAACTGTTTTTT
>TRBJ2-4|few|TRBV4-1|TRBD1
CASSQDLRGPAKNIQYF
TGCGCCAGCAGCCAAGATCTGAGGGGGCCAGCCAAAAACATTCAGTACTTC
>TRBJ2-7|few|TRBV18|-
CASSPGLASYEQYF
TGTGCCAGCTCACCCGGACTGGCCTCCTACGAGCAGTACTTC
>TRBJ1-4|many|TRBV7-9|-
CASSFEATNEKLFF
TGTGCCAGCAGCTTCGAGGCAACTAATGAAAAACTGTTTTTT
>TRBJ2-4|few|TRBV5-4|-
CAWDSTGLAKNIQYF
TGTGCCTGGGACTCGACGGGTCTAGCCAAAAACATTCAGTACTTC
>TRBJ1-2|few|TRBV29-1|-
CSVEDLTGDYGYTF
TGCAGCGTTGAAGATTTGACAGGCGACTATGGCTACACCTTC
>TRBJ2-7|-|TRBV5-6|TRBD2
CASIFSGSRREQYF
TGTGCCAGCATATTTAGCGGGAGCCGGCGCGAGCAGTACTTC
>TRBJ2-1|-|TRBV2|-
CASSEFVTSSYNEQFF
TGTGCCAGCAGTGAATTTGTGACTAGCTCCTACAATGAGCAGTTCTTC
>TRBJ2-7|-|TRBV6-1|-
CASSEWSRPGNEQYF
TGTGCCAGCAGTGAATGGTCCAGGCCGGGGAACGAGCAGTACTTC
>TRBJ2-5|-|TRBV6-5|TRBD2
CASSKTSGMEQYF
TGTGCCAGCAGCAAGACTAGCGGGATGGAGCAGTACTTC
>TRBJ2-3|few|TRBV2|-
CASSEGGHRDTQYF
TGTGCCAGCAGTGAAGGGGGACATAGAGATACGCAGTATTTT
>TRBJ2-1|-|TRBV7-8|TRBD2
CASRQAGGGNEQFF
TGTGCCAGCCGCCAGGCGGGAGGAGGGAATGAGCAGTTCTTC
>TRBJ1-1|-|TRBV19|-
CATNPGGGSTLNTEAFF
TGTGCCACTAACCCCGGGGGGGGCAGCACTTTGAACACTGAAGCTTTCTTT
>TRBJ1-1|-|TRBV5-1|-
CASSQSTVFAEAFF
TGCGCCAGCAGCCAATCGACAGTTTTCGCTGAAGCTTTCTTT
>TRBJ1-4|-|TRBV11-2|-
CASSLSLTGVYEKLFF
TGTGCCAGCAGCTTAAGTCTAACGGGGGTATATGAAAAACTGTTTTTT
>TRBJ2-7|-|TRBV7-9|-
CASSLQGVGSEQYF
TGTGCCAGCAGCTTACAGGGTGTAGGTTCCGAGCAGTACTTC
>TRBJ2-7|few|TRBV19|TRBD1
CASTGGSYEQYF
TGTGCCAGCACAGGGGGGTCCTACGAGCAGTACTTC
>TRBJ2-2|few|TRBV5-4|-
CASSLDSTGELFF
TGTGCCAGCAGCTTGGACAGCACCGGGGAGCTGTTTTTT
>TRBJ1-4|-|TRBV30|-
CAWSVGDTGKLFF
TGTGCCTGGAGTGTAGGGGATACGGGAAAACTGTTTTTT
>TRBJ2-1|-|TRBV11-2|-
CASSFNPENNEQFF
TGTGCCAGCAGCTTCAACCCGGAGAACAATGAGCAGTTCTTC
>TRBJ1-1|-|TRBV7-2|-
CASSLDVGQDTEAFF
TGTGCCAGCAGCTTAGACGTGGGACAAGACACTGAAGCTTTCTTT
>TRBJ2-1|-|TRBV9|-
CASSVISGNNEQFF
TGTGCCAGCAGCGTAATATCAGGGAACAATGAGCAGTTCTTC
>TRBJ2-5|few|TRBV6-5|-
CASSYSVSQETQYF
TGTGCCAGCAGTTACTCGGTCAGCCAAGAGACCCAGTACTTC
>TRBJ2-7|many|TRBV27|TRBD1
CATSGTGNYEQYF
TGTGCCACCAGCGGGACAGGGAACTACGAGCAGTACTTC
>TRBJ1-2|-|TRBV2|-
CASSGTNPYGYTF
TGTGCCAGCAGTGGGACAAATCCCTATGGCTACACCTTC
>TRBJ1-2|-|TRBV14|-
CASTPQGNYGYTF
TGTGCCAGCACCCCACAGGGCAACTATGGCTACACCTTC